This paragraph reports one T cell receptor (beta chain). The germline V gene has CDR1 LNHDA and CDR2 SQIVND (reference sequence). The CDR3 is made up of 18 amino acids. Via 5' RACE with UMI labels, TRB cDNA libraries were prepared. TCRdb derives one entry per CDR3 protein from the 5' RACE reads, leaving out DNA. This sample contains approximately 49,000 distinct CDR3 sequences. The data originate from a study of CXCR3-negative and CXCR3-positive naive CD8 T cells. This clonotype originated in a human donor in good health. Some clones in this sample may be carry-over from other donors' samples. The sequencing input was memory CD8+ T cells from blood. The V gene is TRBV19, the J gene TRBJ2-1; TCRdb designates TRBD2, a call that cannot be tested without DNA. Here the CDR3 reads CASSGSRASGETYNEQFF. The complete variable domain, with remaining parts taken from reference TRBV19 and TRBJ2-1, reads DGGITQSPKYLFRKEGQNVTLSCEQNLNHDAMYWYRQDPGQGLRLIYYSQIVNDFQKGDIAEGYSVSREKKESFPLTVTSAQKNPTAFYLCASSGSRASGETYNEQFFGPGTRLTVL.